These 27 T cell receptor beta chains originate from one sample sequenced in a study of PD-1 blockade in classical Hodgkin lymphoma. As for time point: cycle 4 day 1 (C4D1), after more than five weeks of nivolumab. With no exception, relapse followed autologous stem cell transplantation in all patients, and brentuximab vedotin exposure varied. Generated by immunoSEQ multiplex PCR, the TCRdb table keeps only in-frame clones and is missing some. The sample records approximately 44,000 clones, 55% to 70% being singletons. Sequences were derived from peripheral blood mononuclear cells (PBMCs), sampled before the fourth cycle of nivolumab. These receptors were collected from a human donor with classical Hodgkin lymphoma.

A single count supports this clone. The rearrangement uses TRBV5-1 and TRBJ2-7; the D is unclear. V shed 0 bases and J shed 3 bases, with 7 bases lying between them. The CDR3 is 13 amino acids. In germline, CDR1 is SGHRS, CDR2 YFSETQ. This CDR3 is CASSLGANYEQYF. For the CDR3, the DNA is TGCGCCAGCAGCTTGGGTGCCAACTACGAGCAGTACTTC.

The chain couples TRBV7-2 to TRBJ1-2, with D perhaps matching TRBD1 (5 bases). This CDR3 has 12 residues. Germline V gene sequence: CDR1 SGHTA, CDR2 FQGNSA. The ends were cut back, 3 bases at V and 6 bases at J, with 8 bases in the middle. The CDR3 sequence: CASSLRGDGYTF. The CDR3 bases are TGTGCCAGCAGCTTGCGAGGGGATGGCTACACCTTC.

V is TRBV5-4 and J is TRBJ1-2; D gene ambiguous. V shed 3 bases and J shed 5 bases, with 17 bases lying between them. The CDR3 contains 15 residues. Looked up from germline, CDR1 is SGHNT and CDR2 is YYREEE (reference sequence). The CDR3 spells CASSYPQIMGYGYTF. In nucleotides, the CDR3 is TGTGCCAGCAGCTACCCACAAATAATGGGGTATGGCTACACCTTC. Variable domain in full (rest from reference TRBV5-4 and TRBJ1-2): ETGVTQSPTHLIKTRGQQVTLRCSSQSGHNTVSWYQQALGQGPQFIFQYYREEENGRGNFPPRFSGLQFPNYSSELNVNALELDDSALYLCASSYPQIMGYGYTFGSGTRLTVV.

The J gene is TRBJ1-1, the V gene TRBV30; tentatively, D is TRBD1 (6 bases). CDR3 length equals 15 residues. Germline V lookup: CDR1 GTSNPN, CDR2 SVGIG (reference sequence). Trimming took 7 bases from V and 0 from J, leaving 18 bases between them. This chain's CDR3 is CALRTFDRMNTEAFF. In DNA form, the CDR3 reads TGTGCCTTACGGACTTTTGACAGGATGAACACTGAAGCTTTCTTT. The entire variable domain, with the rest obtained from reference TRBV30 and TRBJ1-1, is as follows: SQTIHQWPATLVQPVGSPLSLECTVEGTSNPNLYWYRQAAGRGLQLLFYSVGIGQISSEVPQNLSASRPQDRQFILSSKKLLLSDSGFYLCALRTFDRMNTEAFFGQGTRLTVV.

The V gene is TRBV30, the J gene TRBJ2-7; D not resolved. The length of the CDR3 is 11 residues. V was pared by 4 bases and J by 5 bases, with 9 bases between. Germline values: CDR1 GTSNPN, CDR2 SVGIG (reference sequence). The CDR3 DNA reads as TGTGCCTGGATCCTCGCCCACGAGCAGTACTTC. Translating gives CAWILAHEQYF.

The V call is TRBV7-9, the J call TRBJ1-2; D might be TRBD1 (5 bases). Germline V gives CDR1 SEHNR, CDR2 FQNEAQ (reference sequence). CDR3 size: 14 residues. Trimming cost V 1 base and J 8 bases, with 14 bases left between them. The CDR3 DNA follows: TGTGCCAGCAGCTTAGAATCGGGGACGGGAGGCTACACCTTC. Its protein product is CASSLESGTGGYTF.

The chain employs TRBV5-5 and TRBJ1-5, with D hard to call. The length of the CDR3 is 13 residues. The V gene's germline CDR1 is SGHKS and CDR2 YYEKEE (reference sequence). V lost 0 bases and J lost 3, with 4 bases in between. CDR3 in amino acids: CASSLAANQPQHF. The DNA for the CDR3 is TGTGCCAGCAGCTTGGCCGCCAATCAGCCCCAGCATTTT.

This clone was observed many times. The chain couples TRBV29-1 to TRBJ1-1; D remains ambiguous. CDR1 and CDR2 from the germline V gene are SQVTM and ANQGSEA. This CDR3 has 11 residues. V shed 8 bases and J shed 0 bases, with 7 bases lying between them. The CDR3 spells CSFSMNTEAFF. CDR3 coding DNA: TGCAGCTTCTCAATGAACACTGAAGCTTTCTTT.

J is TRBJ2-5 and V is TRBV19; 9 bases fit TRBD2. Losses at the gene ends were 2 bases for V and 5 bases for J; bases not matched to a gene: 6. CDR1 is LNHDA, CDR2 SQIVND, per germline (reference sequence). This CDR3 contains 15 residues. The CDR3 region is CASSINSGGLETQYF. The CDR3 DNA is TGTGCCAGTAGTATAAATAGCGGGGGCCTTGAGACCCAGTACTTC. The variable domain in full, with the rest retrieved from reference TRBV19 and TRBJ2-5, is DGGITQSPKYLFRKEGQNVTLSCEQNLNHDAMYWYRQDPGQGLRLIYYSQIVNDFQKGDIAEGYSVSREKKESFPLTVTSAQKNPTAFYLCASSINSGGLETQYFGPGTRLLVL.

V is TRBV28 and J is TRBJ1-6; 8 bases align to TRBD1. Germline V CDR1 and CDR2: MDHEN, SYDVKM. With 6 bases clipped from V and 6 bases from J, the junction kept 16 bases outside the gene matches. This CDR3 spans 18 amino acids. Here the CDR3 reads CASRTSPITGGGNSPLHF. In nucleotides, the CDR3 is TGTGCCAGCAGAACCTCCCCCATCACAGGGGGTGGTAATTCACCCCTCCACTTT.

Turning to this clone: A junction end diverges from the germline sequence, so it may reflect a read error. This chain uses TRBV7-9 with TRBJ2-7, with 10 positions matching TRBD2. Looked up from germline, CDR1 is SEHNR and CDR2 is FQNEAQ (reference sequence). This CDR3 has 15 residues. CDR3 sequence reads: CASSRNLAGAYEQYF. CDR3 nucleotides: TGCGCCAGCAGCCGGAATCTAGCGGGGGCCTACGAGCAGTACTTC.

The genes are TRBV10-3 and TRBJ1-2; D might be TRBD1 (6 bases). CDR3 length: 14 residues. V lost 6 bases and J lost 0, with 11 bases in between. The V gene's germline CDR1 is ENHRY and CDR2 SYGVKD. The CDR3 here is CAISRDNTNYGYTF. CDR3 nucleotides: TGTGCCATCAGCCGGGACAACACTAACTATGGCTACACCTTC.

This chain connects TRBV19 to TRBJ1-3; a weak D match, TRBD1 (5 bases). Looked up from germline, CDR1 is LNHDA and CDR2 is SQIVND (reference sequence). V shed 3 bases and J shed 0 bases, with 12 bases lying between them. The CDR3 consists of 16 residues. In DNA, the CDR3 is TGTGCCAGTAGTATGAGTTCAGGGCGCTCTGGAAACACCATATATTTT. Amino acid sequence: CASSMSSGRSGNTIYF. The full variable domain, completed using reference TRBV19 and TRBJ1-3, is DGGITQSPKYLFRKEGQNVTLSCEQNLNHDAMYWYRQDPGQGLRLIYYSQIVNDFQKGDIAEGYSVSREKKESFPLTVTSAQKNPTAFYLCASSMSSGRSGNTIYFGEGSWLTVV.

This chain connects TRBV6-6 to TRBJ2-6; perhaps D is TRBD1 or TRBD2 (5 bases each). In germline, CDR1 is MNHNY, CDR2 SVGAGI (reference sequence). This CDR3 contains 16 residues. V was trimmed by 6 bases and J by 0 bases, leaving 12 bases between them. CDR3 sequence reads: CASRRDASSGANVLTF. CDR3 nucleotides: TGTGCCAGCAGAAGGGACGCCAGCTCTGGGGCCAACGTCCTGACTTTC.

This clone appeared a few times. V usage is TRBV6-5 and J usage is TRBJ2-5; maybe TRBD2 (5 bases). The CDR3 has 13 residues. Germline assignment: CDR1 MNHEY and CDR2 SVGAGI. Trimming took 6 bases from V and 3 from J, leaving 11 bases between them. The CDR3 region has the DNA TGTGCCAGCAGGGAAGGACTGAAAGAGACCCAGTACTTC. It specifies CASREGLKETQYF.

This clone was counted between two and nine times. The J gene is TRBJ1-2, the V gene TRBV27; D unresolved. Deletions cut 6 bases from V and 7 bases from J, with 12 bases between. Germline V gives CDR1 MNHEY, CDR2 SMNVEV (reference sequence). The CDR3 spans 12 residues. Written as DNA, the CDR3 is TGTGCCAGCAGAGGGAGGGTGGGTGGCTACACCTTC. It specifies CASRGRVGGYTF.

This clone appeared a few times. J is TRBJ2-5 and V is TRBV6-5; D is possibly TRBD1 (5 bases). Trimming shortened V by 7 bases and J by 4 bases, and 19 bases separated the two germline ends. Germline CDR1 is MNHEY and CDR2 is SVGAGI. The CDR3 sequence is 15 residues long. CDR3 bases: TGTGCCAGCACCTACTTATCTGGACAACGAGAGACCCAGTACTTC. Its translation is CASTYLSGQRETQYF.

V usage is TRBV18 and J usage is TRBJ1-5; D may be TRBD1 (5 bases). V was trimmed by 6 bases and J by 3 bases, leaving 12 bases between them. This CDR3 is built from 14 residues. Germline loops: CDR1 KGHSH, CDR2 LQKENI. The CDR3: CASSGGFNNQPQHF. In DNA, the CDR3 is TGTGCCAGCTCGGGGGGGTTTAACAATCAGCCCCAGCATTTT. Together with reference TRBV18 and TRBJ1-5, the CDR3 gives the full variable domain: NAGVMQNPRHLVRRRGQEARLRCSPMKGHSHVYWYRQLPEEGLKFMVYLQKENIIDESGMPKERFSAEFPKEGPSILRIQQVVRGDSAAYFCASSGGFNNQPQHFGDGTRLSIL.

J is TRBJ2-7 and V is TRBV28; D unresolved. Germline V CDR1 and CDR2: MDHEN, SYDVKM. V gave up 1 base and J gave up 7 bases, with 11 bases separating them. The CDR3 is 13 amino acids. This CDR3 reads CASSLLIEREQYF. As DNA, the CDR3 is TGTGCCAGCAGTTTATTAATTGAGAGGGAGCAGTACTTC. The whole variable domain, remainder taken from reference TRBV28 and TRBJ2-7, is DVKVTQSSRYLVKRTGEKVFLECVQDMDHENMFWYRQDPGLGLRLIYFSYDVKMKEKGDIPEGYSVSREKKERFSLILESASTNQTSMYLCASSLLIEREQYFGPGTRLTVT.

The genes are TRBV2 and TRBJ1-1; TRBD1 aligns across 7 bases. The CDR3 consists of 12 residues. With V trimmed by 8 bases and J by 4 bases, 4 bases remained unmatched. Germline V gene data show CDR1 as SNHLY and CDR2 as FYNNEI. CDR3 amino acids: CASSDRVTEAFF. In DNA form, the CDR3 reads TGTGCCAGCTCAGACAGGGTCACTGAAGCTTTCTTT.

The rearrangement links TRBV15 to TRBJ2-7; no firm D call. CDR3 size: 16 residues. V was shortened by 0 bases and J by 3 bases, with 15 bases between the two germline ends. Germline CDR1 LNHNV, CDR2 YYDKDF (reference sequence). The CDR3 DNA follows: TGTGCCACCAGCAGAGATCTGGTGGGTTTGGGCTACGAGCAGTACTTC. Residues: CATSRDLVGLGYEQYF.

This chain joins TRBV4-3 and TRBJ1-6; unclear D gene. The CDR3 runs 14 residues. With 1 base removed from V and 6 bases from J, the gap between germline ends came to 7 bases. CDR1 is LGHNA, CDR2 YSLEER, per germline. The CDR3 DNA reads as TGCGCCAGCAGCCAAGGGGAAAGTAATTCACCCCTCCACTTT. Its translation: CASSQGESNSPLHF.

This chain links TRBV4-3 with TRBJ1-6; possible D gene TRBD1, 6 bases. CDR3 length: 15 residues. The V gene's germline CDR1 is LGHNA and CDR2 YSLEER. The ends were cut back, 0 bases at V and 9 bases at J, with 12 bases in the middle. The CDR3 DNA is TGCGCCAGCAGCCAAGATTCAGGGGAAGCTTCACCCCTCCACTTT. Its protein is CASSQDSGEASPLHF.

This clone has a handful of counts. CDR3 nucleotides: TGTGCCAGCAGTCTCGGACTAGGATCGAGGGAGCAGTTCTTC. Translating it yields CASSLGLGSREQFF. This chain connects TRBV27 to TRBJ2-1; 7 bases are shared with TRBD2. V lost 5 bases to trimming and J lost 10 bases; unmatched junction nucleotides: 11. Germline CDR1 is MNHEY and CDR2 is SMNVEV (reference sequence). The CDR3 runs to 14 residues.

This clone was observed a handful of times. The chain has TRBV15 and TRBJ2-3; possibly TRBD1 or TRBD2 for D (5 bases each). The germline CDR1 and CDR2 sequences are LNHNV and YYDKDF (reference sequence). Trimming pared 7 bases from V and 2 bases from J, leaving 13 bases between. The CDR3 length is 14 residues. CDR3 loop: CATTPGRFTDTQYF. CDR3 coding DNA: TGTGCCACCACCCCAGGGAGATTCACAGATACGCAGTATTTT.

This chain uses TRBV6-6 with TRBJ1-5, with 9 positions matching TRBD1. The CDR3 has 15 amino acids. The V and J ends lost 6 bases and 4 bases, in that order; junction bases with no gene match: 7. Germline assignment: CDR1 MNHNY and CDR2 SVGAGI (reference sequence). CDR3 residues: CASSPRTGANQPQHF. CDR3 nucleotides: TGTGCCAGCAGCCCACGGACAGGGGCGAATCAGCCCCAGCATTTT.

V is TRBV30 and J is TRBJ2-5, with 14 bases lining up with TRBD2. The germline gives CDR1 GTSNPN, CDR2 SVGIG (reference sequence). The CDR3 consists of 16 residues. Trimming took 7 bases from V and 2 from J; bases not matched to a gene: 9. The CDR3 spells CASTRGTSGGQETQYF. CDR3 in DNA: TGTGCCTCTACTCGCGGGACTAGCGGGGGTCAAGAGACCCAGTACTTC.